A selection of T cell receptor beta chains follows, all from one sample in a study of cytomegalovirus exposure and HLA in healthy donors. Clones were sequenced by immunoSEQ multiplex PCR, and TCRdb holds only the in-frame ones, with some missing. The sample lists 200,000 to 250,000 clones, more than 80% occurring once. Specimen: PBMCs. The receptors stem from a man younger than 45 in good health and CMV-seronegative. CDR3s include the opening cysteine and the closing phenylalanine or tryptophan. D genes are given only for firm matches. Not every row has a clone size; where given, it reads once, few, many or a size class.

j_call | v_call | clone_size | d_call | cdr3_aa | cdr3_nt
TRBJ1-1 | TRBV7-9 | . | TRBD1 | CASSTRTGSSEAFF | TGTGCCAGCAGCACTAGGACAGGGTCGAGTGAAGCTTTCTTT
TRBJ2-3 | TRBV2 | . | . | CASKGLAPPDTQYF | TGTGCCTCGAAGGGGCTAGCGCCTCCGGATACGCAGTATTTT
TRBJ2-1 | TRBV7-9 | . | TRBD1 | CASSLSDRKFF | TGTGCCAGCAGCTTGTCGGACAGGAAGTTCTTC
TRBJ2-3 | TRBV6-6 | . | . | CASSYPRAGGDTQYF | TGTGCCAGCAGTTACCCCCGGGCCGGAGGAGATACGCAGTATTTT
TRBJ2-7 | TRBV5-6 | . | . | CASSLSGLPYEQYF | TGTGCCAGCAGCTTGTCAGGGCTGCCCTACGAGCAGTACTTC
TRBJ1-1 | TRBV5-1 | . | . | CASSLSRELNTEAFF | TGCGCCAGCAGCTTGTCTCGGGAATTGAACACTGAAGCTTTCTTT
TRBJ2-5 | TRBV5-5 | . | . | CASSLESARSETQYF | TGTGCCAGCAGCTTGGAGTCGGCTAGATCAGAGACCCAGTACTTC
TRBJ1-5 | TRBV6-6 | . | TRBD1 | CASSPRDRGRRNQHF | TGTGCCAGCAGCCCACGGGACAGGGGGCGCAGAAACCAGCATTTT
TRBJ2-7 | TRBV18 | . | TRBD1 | CASSRGTGGSYEQYF | TGTGCCAGCTCTCGTGGGACAGGGGGTTCCTACGAGCAGTACTTC
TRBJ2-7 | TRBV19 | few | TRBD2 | CASSMTSGDEQYF | TGTGCCAGTAGTATGACTAGCGGGGACGAGCAGTACTTC
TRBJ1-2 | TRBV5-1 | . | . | CASSLRGRGDRSGGYTF | TGCGCCAGCAGCTTGAGGGGCCGGGGGGACCGCTCCGGAGGCTACACCTTC